Detailed here is one T cell receptor beta chain. Some clones are missing from TCRdb's copy, which holds only in-frame ones; the method was immunoSEQ multiplex PCR. The data show more than 250,000 clones, 86% seen once. These data come from a study of blood T cell repertoires in COVID-19. Germline-derived CDR1 and CDR2 are SGDLS and YYNGEE. This CDR3 is built from 16 residues. Trimming at V came to 2 bases and at J to 4 bases, leaving 10 bases not matched to a gene. The receptor comes from a woman aged 45-65 years with acute or convalescent COVID-19. The chain uses TRBV9 and TRBJ2-5; 8 bases line up with TRBD2. Input material: peripheral blood. The CDR3 DNA sequence: TGTGCCAGCAGCGTGTCGGGACTAGGGGTTCGAGAGACCCAGTACTTC. As protein: CASSVSGLGVRETQYF.